Each of the 22 T cell receptor beta chains below was sequenced from the same sample in a study of cytomegalovirus exposure and HLA in healthy donors. PCR amplification relied on 60 Vbeta primers (plus 13 Jbeta primers). Libraries were prepared by immunoSEQ multiplex PCR; TCRdb keeps only in-frame clonotypes and omits some of them. The data show about 180,000 clones, approximately 88% seen once. Sequences were obtained from PBMCs. These TCRs come from a man aged 25 to 40 in good health and CMV-seronegative.

The rearrangement joins TRBV29-1 to TRBJ1-5, with D possibly matching TRBD1 (5 bases). The germline gives CDR1 SQVTM, CDR2 ANQGSEA. V lost 1 base, J lost 3 bases, and 10 bases lay in between. The CDR3 extends over 14 amino acids. Here the CDR3 reads CSVEVAGPNQPQHF. CDR3 bases: TGCAGCGTTGAAGTTGCGGGGCCCAATCAGCCCCAGCATTTT.

This chain links TRBV15 with TRBJ2-1; the match to TRBD2 covers 8 bases. The CDR3 runs to 17 residues. Germline trimming cut 0 bases from V and 6 bases from J; bases unmatched to any gene: 10. CDR1 LNHNV and CDR2 YYDKDF come from the germline V gene (reference sequence). The CDR3 reads CATSRDFGGGTFNEQFF. CDR3 coding DNA: TGTGCCACCAGCAGAGATTTTGGCGGGGGGACCTTCAATGAGCAGTTCTTC.

The chain employs TRBV6-1 and TRBJ2-5; weak D call: TRBD1 (6 bases). The J call is in doubt because the DNA end fits TRBJ2-7 better. This CDR3 region has 15 residues. The germline V gene encodes CDR1 MNHNS and CDR2 SASEGT. This CDR3 is CASSELGGHSYEQYF. The CDR3 coding sequence is TGTGCCAGCAGTGAACTAGGGGGACACTCCTACGAGCAGTACTTC.

V gene TRBV9 combines with J gene TRBJ1-2; 11 bases align to TRBD1. The J segment lost 3 bases and the V segment lost 3 bases, leaving 13 bases of the junction unmatched. This CDR3 spans 18 amino acids. Germline CDR1 reads SGDLS; CDR2 reads YYNGEE. CDR3 coding DNA: TGTGCCAGCAGCGGACGGACAGGGGGCGATGTTGTTTACTATGGCTACACCTTC. This sequence encodes CASSGRTGGDVVYYGYTF.

This chain uses TRBV5-1 with TRBJ2-7; a weak D match, TRBD1 (5 bases). CDR1 SGHRS and CDR2 YFSETQ come from the germline V gene. This CDR3 has 15 residues. The ends were cut back, 0 bases at V and 2 bases at J, with 12 bases in the middle. CDR3 amino acids: CASSLGGHLTYEQYF. CDR3 bases: TGCGCCAGCAGCTTGGGCGGACACCTTACCTACGAGCAGTACTTC.

The CDR3: CASSYDTGTGRSYEQYF. The CDR3 DNA is TGTGCCAGCAGCTATGATACAGGGACCGGTAGATCCTACGAGCAGTACTTC. The chain couples TRBV7-6 to TRBJ2-7; TRBD1 is a possible D gene (6 bases). V was trimmed by 4 bases and J by 1 base, leaving 20 bases between them. Germline lookup yields CDR1 SGHVS and CDR2 FNYEAQ. The CDR3 spans 17 residues.

The genes are TRBV7-9 and TRBJ2-5, with 12 positions matching TRBD2. V shed 1 base and J 5 bases; nucleotides not matched to a gene: 5. The length of the CDR3 is 16 residues. Germline CDR1 is SEHNR and CDR2 is FQNEAQ (reference sequence). The chain's CDR3 is CASSLGLAGGLETQYF. DNA for the CDR3: TGTGCCAGCAGCTTAGGGCTAGCGGGAGGGTTGGAGACCCAGTACTTC.

The V call is TRBV7-9, the J call TRBJ2-2, with 11 bases identical to TRBD1. V shed 5 bases and J 7 bases; nucleotides not matched to a gene: 6. The length of the CDR3 is 15 residues. In germline, CDR1 is SEHNR, CDR2 FQNEAQ (reference sequence). CDR3 DNA sequence: TGTGCCAGCAGCCCCGGACAGGGGGCCGGCGGGGAGCTGTTTTTT. Protein sequence: CASSPGQGAGGELFF.

A few counts support this clone. V is TRBV6-5 and J is TRBJ1-4; 11 bases agree with TRBD1. CDR3 size: 14 residues. Trimming at V came to 5 bases and at J to 8 bases, leaving 4 bases not matched to a gene. Germline CDR1 and CDR2: MNHEY and SVGAGI. CDR3: CASSGTGGDEKLFF. The DNA for the CDR3 is TGTGCCAGCAGTGGGACAGGGGGTGACGAAAAACTGTTTTTT.

The chain's CDR3 is CATSLSNGQGNYGYTF. CDR3 DNA sequence: TGTGCCACCAGCTTATCAAACGGACAGGGTAACTATGGCTACACCTTC. V usage is TRBV15 and J usage is TRBJ1-2; TRBD1 agrees at 8 bases. J gave up 1 base and V 5 bases, and 9 bases lay outside the gene matches. Germline CDR1 is LNHNV and CDR2 is YYDKDF (reference sequence). CDR3 length equals 16 residues.

This chain connects TRBV27 to TRBJ2-7; 9 bases line up with TRBD1. Losses at the gene ends were 3 bases for V and 4 bases for J; bases not matched to a gene: 4. Germline CDR1 reads MNHEY; CDR2 reads SMNVEV (reference sequence). The CDR3 spans 14 residues. The CDR3 DNA follows: TGTGCCAGCAGTTTGGGGACAGGGCCGTACGAGCAGTACTTC. It is translated as CASSLGTGPYEQYF.

This sequence joins TRBV19 and TRBJ2-5, with TRBD2 matching over 10 bases. The end of the DNA aligns better with TRBJ2-7, so the J call may be wrong. The CDR3 is 14 amino acids. CDR1 is LNHDA, CDR2 SQIVND, per germline (reference sequence). CDR3 DNA: TGTGCCAGTAGTCTCCGGACTAGCGGCTACGAGCAGTACTTC. Its translation is CASSLRTSGYEQYF.

This clone was seen a single time. The genes are TRBV5-5 and TRBJ2-7; 9 bases align to TRBD1. The CDR3 is 15 amino acids. J lost 7 bases, V lost 4 bases, and 12 bases had no gene match. Germline V lookup: CDR1 SGHKS, CDR2 YYEKEE (reference sequence). As DNA, the CDR3 is TGTGCCAGCAGCCGGACAGGGGCCGAGAGCTTAGAGCAGTACTTC. Translating it yields CASSRTGAESLEQYF.

The J gene is TRBJ2-3, the V gene TRBV18; D might be TRBD1 (6 bases). With 4 bases removed from V and 2 bases from J, the gap between germline ends came to 16 bases. Germline values: CDR1 KGHSH, CDR2 LQKENI. The CDR3 loop spans 16 amino acids. The DNA of the CDR3 is TGTGCCAGCTCACGCGATAGGACAGTGGTCACAGATACGCAGTATTTT. Translated: CASSRDRTVVTDTQYF. Full variable domain (rest looked up from reference TRBV18 and TRBJ2-3): NAGVMQNPRHLVRRRGQEARLRCSPMKGHSHVYWYRQLPEEGLKFMVYLQKENIIDESGMPKERFSAEFPKEGPSILRIQQVVRGDSAAYFCASSRDRTVVTDTQYFGPGTRLTVL.

The rearrangement joins TRBV5-1 to TRBJ2-3; 12 bases are shared with TRBD2. In germline, CDR1 is SGHRS, CDR2 YFSETQ. The ends lost 3 bases at V and 1 base at J; junction bases unmatched: 6. The CDR3 is 17 amino acids. The CDR3 coding sequence is TGCGCCAGCAGCTCGACTAGCGGGGGCCTCGGCACAGATACGCAGTATTTT. This translates into CASSSTSGGLGTDTQYF.

V and J are TRBV6-5 and TRBJ2-7; the D gene is possibly TRBD2 (5 bases). The germline V and J ends were trimmed by 4 bases and 4 bases, with 11 bases remaining between them. The CDR3 runs to 13 residues. Germline V lookup: CDR1 MNHEY, CDR2 SVGAGI. The CDR3 DNA reads as TGTGCCAGCAGTTTAGTCGGCGGGTACGAGCAGTACTTC. Residues: CASSLVGGYEQYF.

The genes are TRBV6-1 and TRBJ1-6; TRBD1 aligns across 9 bases. The germline CDR1 and CDR2 sequences are MNHNS and SASEGT. This CDR3 has 16 amino acids. V dropped 0 bases and J dropped 10; count of bases not matched to a gene: 7. CDR3 in amino acids: CASSEAEDRGGSPLHF. The DNA of the CDR3 is TGTGCCAGCAGTGAAGCCGAGGACAGGGGAGGATCACCCCTCCACTTT.

The chain links TRBV11-3 to TRBJ1-1; no clear D gene. The CDR3 is made up of 12 amino acids. V lost 5 bases and J lost 5, with 9 bases in between. CDR1 is SGHNT and CDR2 is YENEEA in the germline V gene. CDR3 region: CASSRGGTEAFF. In nucleotides, the CDR3 is TGTGCCAGCAGCCGGGGAGGAACTGAAGCTTTCTTT.

The sample holds a few counts of this clone. The chain employs TRBV6-4 and TRBJ2-7; 10 positions agree with TRBD1. V gave up 0 bases and J gave up 5 bases; unmatched junction bases: 13. Looked up from germline, CDR1 is MRHNA and CDR2 is SNTAGT. The CDR3 spans 18 residues. For the CDR3, the DNA is TGTGCCAGCAGTGACTCAGGGAGCCCGGGACAGGGGAGGAACGAGCAGTACTTC. It encodes CASSDSGSPGQGRNEQYF.

The chain couples TRBV5-6 to TRBJ1-1; 7 bases align to TRBD1. Trimming cost V 0 bases and J 7 bases; bases outside gene matches: 3. The CDR3 has 13 residues. CDR1 and CDR2 (germline): SGHDT, YYEEEE. CDR3 DNA sequence: TGTGCCAGCAGCTTGGCCGGGACAGTTGAAGCTTTCTTT. Encoded protein: CASSLAGTVEAFF.

This clone was found a few times. The chain recombines TRBV28 with TRBJ2-5; the D is unclear. V was shortened by 5 bases and J by 5 bases, with 15 bases between the two germline ends. Germline CDR1 MDHEN, CDR2 SYDVKM. CDR3 length equals 14 residues. The CDR3 coding sequence is TGTGCCAGCAGTCCCCCCCTGATCGGGGAGACCCAGTACTTC. Amino acid sequence: CASSPPLIGETQYF.

V is TRBV10-2 and J is TRBJ2-2, with 8 bases matching TRBD2. In germline, CDR1 is WSHSY, CDR2 SAAADI. CDR3 length equals 13 residues. The J segment lost 7 bases and the V segment lost 8 bases, leaving 6 bases of the junction unmatched. The DNA for the CDR3 is TGCGCCAGCGGCCGGGAGGGAGGCGGGGAGCTGTTTTTT. This sequence encodes CASGREGGGELFF.